Following are 14 T cell receptor beta chains from one sample sequenced in a study of a mutant IDH1 vaccine in newly diagnosed glioma. Profiling relied on immunoSEQ multiplex PCR, and the TCRdb table lists in-frame clones only, not all of them. The sample shows some 87,000 clones, about four fifths of them seen only once. Described time point: baseline, week 1 (first vaccination visit). As for treatment: pre-vaccination baseline after standard-of-care therapy. Sequenced here: PBMCs, sampled from a glioma patient treated with radiotherapy, temozolomide or both. The receptors stem from a man aged 35 to 55 with glioma.

This chain joins TRBV5-6 and TRBJ2-7; D assignment may be TRBD1 or TRBD2 (5 bases each). V was pared by 4 bases and J by 9 bases, with 17 bases between. The germline gives CDR1 SGHDT, CDR2 YYEEEE. The CDR3 loop spans 13 amino acids. The CDR3 is CASSLGTRGGQYF. CDR3 nucleotide sequence: TGTGCCAGCAGCCTCGGGACCCGAGGTGGGCAGTACTTC. Combining the CDR3 with reference TRBV5-6 and TRBJ2-7 gives the whole variable domain DAGVTQSPTHLIKTRGQQVTLRCSPKSGHDTVSWYQQALGQGPQFIFQYYEEEERQRGNFPDRFSGHQFPNYSSELNVNALLLGDSALYLCASSLGTRGGQYFGPGTRLTVT.

The rearrangement joins TRBV30 to TRBJ1-4; TRBD1 matches 7 bases. The germline CDR1 and CDR2 sequences are GTSNPN and SVGIG (reference sequence). V shed 2 bases, J shed 7 bases, and the junction held 4 bases outside the gene matches. This CDR3 is built from 13 residues. The CDR3 nucleotides are TGTGCCTGGAGTAGACAGGGCAGTGAAAAACTGTTTTTT. Its translation is CAWSRQGSEKLFF.

This clone was counted only a few times. The chain has TRBV30 and TRBJ1-2; TRBD1 agrees at 8 bases. Germline trimming cut 3 bases from V and 0 bases from J; bases unmatched to any gene: 6. The CDR3 loop spans 15 amino acids. Germline CDR1 and CDR2: GTSNPN and SVGIG (reference sequence). This CDR3 reads CAWSETGVANYGYTF. In nucleotides, the CDR3 is TGTGCCTGGAGCGAGACAGGGGTAGCTAACTATGGCTACACCTTC.

The chain has TRBV2 and TRBJ2-3; 9 bases line up with TRBD2. This CDR3 has 16 amino acids. The germline V gene encodes CDR1 SNHLY and CDR2 FYNNEI. V shed 7 bases and J 2 bases; nucleotides not matched to a gene: 10. The CDR3 region is CASTPLASGVTDTQYF. CDR3 sequence (DNA): TGTGCCAGCACCCCCCTAGCTAGCGGGGTCACAGATACGCAGTATTTT. Using reference TRBV2 and TRBJ2-3 for the parts outside the CDR3, the full variable domain is EPEVTQTPSHQVTQMGQEVILRCVPISNHLYFYWYRQILGQKVEFLVSFYNNEISEKSEIFDDQFSVERPDGSNFTLKIRSTKLEDSAMYFCASTPLASGVTDTQYFGPGTRLTVL.

The V call is TRBV7-3, the J call TRBJ2-1, with a tentative D call TRBD1 (6 bases). Trimming took off 5 bases at V and 6 bases at J, with 17 bases between the two ends. CDR3 size: 15 residues. Germline CDR1 and CDR2: SGHTA and FQGTGA. CDR3 sequence: CASSRRFGGINEQFF. Written as DNA, the CDR3 is TGTGCCAGCAGCCGCCGCTTTGGGGGCATCAATGAGCAGTTCTTC.

The V call is TRBV7-8, the J call TRBJ2-7; D is unresolved. CDR3 length: 17 residues. Germline CDR1 is SGHVS and CDR2 is FQNEAQ. The ends were cut back, 0 bases at V and 1 base at J, with 16 bases in the middle. CDR3 coding DNA: TGTGCCAGCAGCTTAGCCTCGGGCACCATTCCTTCCTACGAGCAGTACTTC. Translating it yields CASSLASGTIPSYEQYF.

This rearrangement joins TRBV18 to TRBJ2-7, with 11 nucleotides matching TRBD2. V trimming: 2 bases; J trimming: 4 bases; junction bases outside the gene matches: 7. CDR3 length: 16 amino acids. From germline, CDR1 is KGHSH and CDR2 LQKENI. CDR3 residues: CASSPDIAGGRYEQYF. The CDR3 DNA reads as TGTGCCAGCTCACCAGATATAGCGGGGGGGCGATACGAGCAGTACTTC.

This chain uses TRBV11-2 with TRBJ2-1, with D hard to call. Germline V gene lookup returns CDR1 SGHAT and CDR2 FQNNGV. V lost 1 base to trimming and J lost 9 bases, with 10 bases between them. This CDR3 has 13 residues. The CDR3 nucleotides read TGTGCCAGCAGCTTAGGTGTATTCGGTGAGCAGTTCTTC. Translation: CASSLGVFGEQFF.

The chain uses TRBV28 and TRBJ1-2; maybe TRBD1 (5 bases). The germline V gene has CDR1 MDHEN and CDR2 SYDVKM. The CDR3 totals 15 residues. V lost 4 bases and J lost 4, with 16 bases in between. This CDR3 reads CASSSQGRGGYGYTF. CDR3 bases: TGTGCCAGCAGTTCTCAGGGACGGGGAGGCTATGGCTACACCTTC.

The CDR3 coding sequence is TGTGCCAGCAGTGCGGGAAGGGGACAGGGGGCGCGGAACACTGAAGCTTTCTTT. As protein: CASSAGRGQGARNTEAFF. This chain joins TRBV2 and TRBJ1-1; the match to TRBD1 covers 12 bases. V trimming: 4 bases; J trimming: 1 base; junction bases outside the gene matches: 10. The CDR3 has 18 amino acids. Germline loops: CDR1 SNHLY, CDR2 FYNNEI.

The V and J genes are TRBV10-3 and TRBJ1-1; 8 nucleotides line up with TRBD1. The CDR3 has 13 amino acids. V lost 4 bases and J lost 3; bases outside the gene matches: 1. Germline CDR1 reads ENHRY; CDR2 reads SYGVKD. CDR3 sequence reads: CAISGTGYTEAFF. The CDR3 DNA reads as TGTGCCATCAGTGGGACAGGGTACACTGAAGCTTTCTTT.

CDR3 DNA: TGTGCCAGCAGCCAAGGACTAGCGGGAGTTGGCGAGACCCAGTACTTC. The encoded protein is CASSQGLAGVGETQYF. The genes are TRBV4-2 and TRBJ2-5; 12 bases agree with TRBD2. This CDR3 is built from 16 residues. V trimming: 1 base; J trimming: 5 bases; junction bases outside the gene matches: 5. The germline gives CDR1 LGHNA, CDR2 YNFKEQ.

The rearrangement uses TRBV27 and TRBJ1-2; 8 bases align to TRBD1. V lost 7 bases, J lost 0 bases, and 4 bases stayed unmatched. The V gene's germline CDR1 is MNHEY and CDR2 SMNVEV (reference sequence). The CDR3 runs to 14 residues. The CDR3 DNA reads as TGTGCCAGCAAAAAACAGGGGGCTAACTATGGCTACACCTTC. Translation: CASKKQGANYGYTF.

The J gene is TRBJ2-3, the V gene TRBV21-1; whether TRBD1, the table's D call, matches the DNA was not checked. TRBV21-1 is marked as a pseudogene. The CDR3 totals 18 residues. Here the CDR3 reads CASSQGAGDMPCTDTQYF. As DNA, the CDR3 is TGTGCCAGCAGCCAGGGGGCCGGGGATATGCCTTGCACAGATACGCAGTATTTT.